This T cell receptor beta chain derives from a study of blood T cell repertoires in COVID-19. The overall study: Nucleic acid was either cDNA or gDNA, and it came from T cells, B-cell-depleted T cells, or PBMCs.

Cohort assignment relied on participant-reported clinical history. Original handling: Researchers report that nucleated cell counts were estimated from reference gene primer amplification. Sequencing used immunoSEQ multiplex PCR; TCRdb keeps in-frame clones, though not all of them. That table gives V, J and clone size, and the DNA gave D and trimming. Of some 170,000 clones in the sample, around 84% were seen once. The sequencing sample was made of PBMCs or T cells enriched from blood (not recorded which). The source of this sequence is a man aged 50 or older who had recovered from COVID-19.

Here the CDR3 reads CASQGAIGQPQHF. The DNA for the CDR3 is TGTGCCAGCCAAGGGGCAATCGGGCAGCCCCAGCATTTT. The gene calls are TRBV6-5 and TRBJ1-5; the D gene is possibly TRBD1 (5 bases). The germline CDR1 and CDR2 sequences are MNHEY and SVGAGI. This CDR3 spans 13 amino acids. Trimming left V 8 bases short and J 7 bases short, with 15 bases between.